Following are 26 T cell receptor beta chains from one sample sequenced in a study of glioma-infiltrating T cells. The iRepertoire nested amplicon-rescue multiplex PCR amplified TCR alpha and beta CDR3s from RNA. TCRdb independently ran MiXCR on the multiplex PCR reads; one entry per CDR3 protein. The sample shows about 130,000 distinct CDR3 sequences, 24% of them seen only once. Sequenced sample: glioma tissue, nonneoplastic brain tissue, or PBMCs (not recorded which). These receptors were taken from a human donor with low-grade glioma or glioblastoma, undergoing nonglioma brain surgery, or in good health (not recorded which).

This clonotype was observed a handful of times. The chain uses TRBV10-3 and TRBJ2-3; D remains ambiguous. Trimming took 3 bases from V and 2 from J, leaving 12 bases between them. Germline lookup yields CDR1 ENHRY and CDR2 SYGVKD. CDR3 length: 15 residues. CDR3: CAISDYAEFTDTQYF. The CDR3 coding sequence is TGTGCCATCAGTGACTACGCGGAATTCACAGATACGCAGTATTTT.

Remarks on this clonotype: A read error is possible here, since a much larger clone lies one base away. The chain employs TRBV20-1 and TRBJ1-1, with D maybe TRBD1 (5 bases). From germline, CDR1 is DFQATT and CDR2 SNEGSKA (reference sequence). V dropped 4 bases and J dropped 11 bases, with 17 bases sitting between them. This CDR3 comprises 12 residues. Written as DNA, the CDR3 is TGCAGTGCTATGGGGCAGGGAAGGGATGCTTTCTTT. Protein sequence: CSAMGQGRDAFF.

Note on this clonotype: At one of its ends the junction is not consistent with the germline gene, which may arise from a read error. The V and J genes are TRBV28 and TRBJ1-4; D ambiguous. This CDR3 has 16 residues. CDR1 is MDHEN and CDR2 is SYDVKM in the germline V gene. CDR3 nucleotide sequence: TGTTCCAGCAGTTTATTTGGAGGACCAACTAATGAAAAACTGTTTTTT. Amino acids: CSSSLFGGPTNEKLFF.

This clonotype was counted many times. The chain is built from TRBV6-6 and TRBJ1-5, with a weak D call TRBD1 (5 bases). CDR1 and CDR2 from the germline V gene are MNHNY and SVGAGI (reference sequence). Trimming cost V 2 bases and J 1 base, with 9 bases left between them. The CDR3 consists of 15 residues. CDR3 nucleotides: TGTGCCAGCAGTTACGGTGAGGGGAGCAATCAGCCCCAGCATTTT. Protein sequence: CASSYGEGSNQPQHF.

The gene calls are TRBV7-9 and TRBJ1-5; TRBD1 is a possible D gene (5 bases). The V gene's germline CDR1 is SEHNR and CDR2 FQNEAQ (reference sequence). The CDR3 totals 13 residues. V lost 3 bases and J lost 5, with 8 bases in between. CDR3 sequence (DNA): TGTGCCAGCAGCTTCGGGGACTATCAGCCCCAGCATTTT. It encodes CASSFGDYQPQHF.

This clonotype has just a few counts. The J gene is TRBJ2-1, the V gene TRBV7-8; tentative D call: TRBD2 (7 bases). V dropped 5 bases and J dropped 7 bases, with 15 bases sitting between them. Germline CDR1 is SGHVS and CDR2 is FQNEAQ. This CDR3 contains 14 residues. CDR3 region: CASSERGGGNEQFF. CDR3 DNA: TGTGCCAGCAGCGAGAGGGGGGGGGGTAATGAGCAGTTCTTC.

To note about this clonotype: The junction and the germline gene differ at one end; a read error may be behind it. The gene calls are TRBV4-1 and TRBJ2-5; D tentatively reads TRBD1 or TRBD2 (5 bases each). Germline V CDR1 and CDR2: MGHRA, YSYEKL. The CDR3 sequence is 17 residues long. CDR3 in DNA: TGTGCCAGTAGTATTCGGGGCTCCGGCGACAGCCGGGAGACCCAGTACTTC. This encodes CASSIRGSGDSRETQYF.

In its sample, this clonotype was seen many times. J is TRBJ1-1 and V is TRBV6-6; D call uncertain. Trimming cost V 0 bases and J 1 base, with 12 bases left between them. CDR1 is MNHNY and CDR2 is SVGAGI in the germline V gene (reference sequence). This CDR3 is built from 16 residues. The CDR3 nucleotides read TGTGCCAGCAGTTACTCGGAGGGATGGGCGAACACTGAAGCTTTCTTT. Translation: CASSYSEGWANTEAFF.

Comment on this clonotype: Lacking the conserved final phenylalanine or tryptophan, this CDR3 likely reflects a read error. This sequence joins TRBV6-2 or TRBV6-3 and TRBJ1-5; 7 nucleotides align to TRBD1. This CDR3 spans 14 amino acids. Germline V CDR1 and CDR2: MNHEY, SVGEGT. The ends lost 7 bases at V and 3 bases at J; junction bases unmatched: 6. CDR3 nucleotides: TGTGCCAGCACTGAGGACAGGCCCAATCAGCCCCAGCATCTC. Protein product: CASTEDRPNQPQHL.

This clonotype was detected many times. The CDR3 bases are TGCAGCCCTCTAGCTCCCTCTGGGGGGGCGCAGGACAATGAGCAGTTCTTC. This translates into CSPLAPSGGAQDNEQFF. The V call is TRBV20-1, the J call TRBJ2-1, with TRBD2 as a possible D gene (7 bases). The CDR3 contains 17 residues. The germline V gene encodes CDR1 DFQATT and CDR2 SNEGSKA (reference sequence).

The DNA of the CDR3 is TGTGCCAGCAGCCTCCCTAGCGGGGGCTACAATGAGCAGTTCTTC. Amino acid sequence: CASSLPSGGYNEQFF. The J gene is TRBJ2-1, the V gene TRBV7-6; 10 nucleotides match TRBD2. Per the germline V gene, CDR1 is SGHVS and CDR2 is FNYEAQ. V was clipped by 5 bases and J by 3 bases; unmatched bases: 4. CDR3 length: 15 amino acids.

This clonotype showed up many times. V is TRBV15 and J is TRBJ1-2; D might be TRBD1 (5 bases). Trimming took 8 bases from V and 2 from J, leaving 6 bases between them. There are 11 residues in the CDR3. CDR1 is LNHNV and CDR2 is YYDKDF in the germline V gene (reference sequence). The CDR3 nucleotides read TGTGCCACCGGGGGGAACTATGGCTACACCTTC. This sequence encodes CATGGNYGYTF.

The sample holds many counts of this clonotype. The chain uses TRBV6-1 and TRBJ2-1; D is unresolved. The CDR3 spans 12 residues. Germline values: CDR1 MNHNS, CDR2 SASEGT. Trimming shortened V by 5 bases and J by 9 bases, and 11 bases separated the two germline ends. As DNA, the CDR3 is TGTGCCAGCAGTTCGGGCGGCAGTGAGCAGTTCTTC. Translation: CASSSGGSEQFF.

The sample holds many counts of this clonotype. J is TRBJ2-3 and V is TRBV6-1; TRBD2 agrees at 12 bases. The CDR3 has 15 amino acids. V dropped 6 bases and J dropped 5; count of bases not matched to a gene: 6. CDR1 is MNHNS, CDR2 SASEGT, per germline. CDR3 nucleotides: TGTGCCAGCAGAAAACTAGCGGGGGGTGTAGATACGCAGTATTTT. Translating gives CASRKLAGGVDTQYF.

This clonotype appeared many times. V gene TRBV28 combines with J gene TRBJ2-2, with D unclear. In germline, CDR1 is MDHEN, CDR2 SYDVKM. The CDR3 length is 15 residues. The germline V and J ends were trimmed by 1 base and 2 bases, with 8 bases remaining between them. The CDR3: CASSLLSRNTGELFF. CDR3 bases: TGTGCCAGCAGTTTATTAAGCAGAAACACCGGGGAGCTGTTTTTT. The variable domain in full, completed from reference TRBV28 and TRBJ2-2, reads DVKVTQSSRYLVKRTGEKVFLECVQDMDHENMFWYRQDPGLGLRLIYFSYDVKMKEKGDIPEGYSVSREKKERFSLILESASTNQTSMYLCASSLLSRNTGELFFGEGSRLTVL.

This chain connects TRBV28 to TRBJ2-7; 7 nucleotides agree with TRBD2. The CDR3 covers 14 residues. CDR1 and CDR2 from the germline V gene are MDHEN and SYDVKM. With 5 bases clipped from V and 7 bases from J, the junction kept 11 bases outside the gene matches. CDR3 DNA: TGTGCCAGCAGTCTGACTAGCAGGTCGAGTGAGCAGTACGTC. It specifies CASSLTSRSSEQYV.

This clonotype was observed a few times. The chain combines TRBV7-2 with TRBJ2-1; 11 bases map to TRBD1. CDR1 is SGHTA and CDR2 is FQGNSA in the germline V gene. With V trimmed by 4 bases and J by 3 bases, 2 bases remained unmatched. The CDR3 has 15 residues. CDR3 in amino acids: CASSWGQGGYNEQFF. CDR3 in DNA: TGTGCCAGCAGCTGGGGACAGGGGGGCTACAATGAGCAGTTCTTC.

This clonotype came up a few times. This chain connects TRBV10-1 to TRBJ2-2; D tentatively fits TRBD1 or TRBD2 (5 bases each). The CDR3 is made up of 14 amino acids. The V and J ends lost 8 bases and 0 bases respectively, with 10 bases between them. Germline V gives CDR1 WNHNN, CDR2 SYGVQD (reference sequence). CDR3 DNA sequence: TGCGCCAGCCGGGACCGACCGAACACCGGGGAGCTGTTTTTT. Protein product: CASRDRPNTGELFF.

This clonotype was observed a few times. V gene TRBV24-1 combines with J gene TRBJ2-3; unclear D gene. V lost 5 bases, J lost 0 bases, and 8 bases lay in between. This CDR3 is 14 amino acids long. Per germline, CDR1 KGHDR and CDR2 SFDVKD. This chain's CDR3 is CATSALGSTDTQYF. In DNA, the CDR3 is TGTGCCACCAGTGCCCTCGGAAGCACAGATACGCAGTATTTT.

The chain couples TRBV18 to TRBJ2-3, with D maybe TRBD2 (7 bases). The germline V gene has CDR1 KGHSH and CDR2 LQKENI. The CDR3 sequence is 18 residues long. V was cut by 1 base and J by 4 bases, with 21 bases left in between. CDR3 in amino acids: CASSPLGPLGRGPDTQYF. The CDR3 DNA reads as TGTGCCAGCTCACCACTAGGCCCTTTGGGGCGGGGGCCAGATACGCAGTATTTT.

This clonotype was counted only a few times. The rearrangement links TRBV19 to TRBJ2-3, with 8 bases that match TRBD2. The CDR3 is made up of 15 amino acids. Germline V CDR1 and CDR2: LNHDA, SQIVND (reference sequence). The junction had 8 bases not matched to a gene; V was cut back by 4 bases and J by 5 bases. The CDR3 region is CASSRIAGIGDTQYF. The CDR3 region has the DNA TGTGCCAGTAGTAGGATAGCGGGGATCGGAGATACGCAGTATTTT.

J is TRBJ1-1 and V is TRBV12-3 or TRBV12-4; D not certain. Trimming cost V 7 bases and J 0 bases, with 12 bases left between them. The CDR3 runs 14 residues. The CDR3 region has the DNA TGTGCCAGCATCCTAGTGGAGGTGAACACTGAAGCTTTCTTT. Residues: CASILVEVNTEAFF.

This clonotype came up once. One base away lies a much larger clone, so this may be a sequencing read error. The chain combines TRBV7-9 with TRBJ2-4; the D call may be TRBD1 or TRBD2 (5 bases each). CDR1 and CDR2 (germline): SEHNR, FQNEAQ (reference sequence). The CDR3 totals 15 residues. V was pared by 6 bases and J by 5 bases, with 17 bases between. The DNA for the CDR3 is TGTGCCAGCAGACGCCCCCTTCCGGGACAAAACATTCAGTACTTC. Its protein is CASRRPLPGQNIQYF.

This clonotype was seen repeatedly, ten times or more. The V gene is TRBV4-1, the J gene TRBJ1-5; tentative D call: TRBD1 (6 bases). The CDR3 extends over 15 amino acids. V shed 3 bases and J shed 3 bases, with 12 bases lying between them. Per the germline V gene, CDR1 is MGHRA and CDR2 is YSYEKL. The CDR3, as DNA: TGCGCCAGCAGCCAGTGGGACACCCCCAATCAGCCCCAGCATTTT. The encoded protein is CASSQWDTPNQPQHF.

This clonotype was seen repeatedly, ten times or more. The rearrangement links TRBV27 to TRBJ2-1; TRBD2 matches at 8 bases. Germline V gene lookup returns CDR1 MNHEY and CDR2 SMNVEV (reference sequence). The length of the CDR3 is 14 residues. V lost 2 bases, J lost 10 bases, and 7 bases stayed unmatched. The CDR3 is CASSLRGGPREQFF. The CDR3 DNA reads as TGTGCCAGCAGTTTACGGGGGGGGCCACGAGAGCAGTTCTTC.

The gene calls are TRBV6-4 and TRBJ2-1; weak D call: TRBD2 (6 bases). The CDR3 loop spans 16 amino acids. Between the trimmed V and J ends, which lost 7 bases and 6 bases, there was a span of 22 bases. Germline V gives CDR1 MRHNA, CDR2 SNTAGT. The DNA for the CDR3 is TGTGCCAGCATCCCCACCTACTCGGGACTTTCCAATGAGCAGTTCTTC. This gives the protein CASIPTYSGLSNEQFF.